The clone carrying this TCR beta chain has a single count. The antigen is unknown. The CDR3 is 16 residues long. The data belong to a study of cytomegalovirus exposure and HLA in healthy donors. Study-level results: It was 150 or so TCR beta chains that were listed as cytomegalovirus-associated. A link between a missense DCLRE1C variant and TCR beta V- and J-gene trimming emerged from a later analysis. Usually a TCR sequence was rare, but some public TCRs were found in many donors. The Asian-associated ancestry cluster reportedly had fewer N-insertions than the approximately 670-donor mean in a later analysis.

The PCR was carried out with 60 Vbeta primers and 13 Jbeta primers. Measured with immunoSEQ multiplex PCR; TCRdb has only the in-frame clones, and not every one. The data show more than 80,000 clones, 64% seen once. The material sequenced was PBMCs. The chain employs TRBV21-1 and TRBJ1-1. TRBV21-1 is described as a pseudogene. This TCR derives from a man in his 60s in good health and CMV-seronegative. For the CDR3, the DNA is TGTGCCAGCAGCGCCATGGACGGGAATTTCAACACTGAAGCTTTCTTT. Its protein is CASSAMDGNFNTEAFF.